The sequence of this T cell receptor (beta chain) was determined in a study of T cell changes during pregnancy in multiple sclerosis (dated by TCRdb to the late 2010s). At the level of the whole study: The study looked at changes in the T cell repertoire across pregnancy in women with multiple sclerosis.

The library was built by means of the immunoSEQ multiplex PCR assay. TCRdb retrieved this table from immuneACCESS and kept in-frame rearrangements only. Not all clones are present; in checked studies, unresolved V genes account for under half, and no reason is known for the remainder. This sample comprises 85,000 to 100,000 clones, 85% to 95% of them detected only once. The top ten clones comprise around 2.7% of the sample. With respect to this clone: The target of this receptor is not known. No clone much larger than this one lies a single base away; base qualities are absent.

The material was peripheral blood, obtained in the first trimester of pregnancy. This TCR came from a female donor with multiple sclerosis, enrolled in a pregnancy study.

In nucleotides, the sequence is TGTGCCAGCAGTGAAATGTCTAGCGGAGGCTACGAGCAGTACTTC. Translated, this gives CASSEMSSGGYEQYF. The chain was built from TRBV6-1 and TRBJ2-7, with 7 bases aligning to TRBD2. The cysteine opens and the phenylalanine closes a CDR3 of 15 amino acids. Solely the CDR3 DNA is kept, with 45 bases framed from the first base. The CDR1 and CDR2 encoded by the germline V gene are MNHNS and SASEGT. Germline trimming amounts to 2 bases on V and 3 bases on J, with 7 as the count of junction bases outside the gene matches.